The clone carrying this T cell receptor (beta chain) was detected once. The antigen remains undetermined. CDR1 is SGDLS, CDR2 YYNGEE, per germline. The CDR3 is 14 amino acids. The germline V and J ends were trimmed by 2 bases and 1 base, with 9 bases remaining between them. Some clones are missing from TCRdb's copy, which holds only in-frame ones; the method was immunoSEQ multiplex PCR. The table records about 32,000 clones, 70% to 80% of them present only once. These data are taken from a study of cytotoxic CD8 clonotypes in ibrutinib-treated CLL. Study context: A mean of about 250,000 productive templates and approximately 100,000 productive rearrangements was obtained per sample. Study results and limitations: Baseline levels were approached again at progression, after clonality had risen at ibrutinib response. Different sampling times were used for sustained-remission and progressing patients.

The sample consisted of PBMCs, taken at disease progression, from a patient treated with ibrutinib. This clonotype was obtained from a human donor with chronic lymphocytic leukemia. The chain recombines TRBV9 with TRBJ1-1; D might be TRBD1 (5 bases). CDR3 bases: TGTGCCAGCAGCGTGACGGGGACGAACACTGAAGCTTTCTTT. This encodes CASSVTGTNTEAFF.